A selection of T cell receptor beta chains follows, all from one sample in a study of blood T cell repertoires in COVID-19. Measured with immunoSEQ multiplex PCR; TCRdb has only the in-frame clones, and not every one. The data show under 130,000 clones, with approximately 81% seen just once and 2.1% held by the top ten. Sample: peripheral blood. Every receptor here comes from a human donor in a cohort sampled during active COVID-19. Both conserved end residues are part of each CDR3. D genes are given only for firm matches. Only part of the rows carry a size: once, few, many, or a class if the clone is expanded.

TRBD1	TRBV4-1	.	TRBJ2-1	CASSQSHGQGILASYNEQFF	TGCGCCAGCAGCCAAAGCCACGGACAGGGGATCCTAGCGTCCTACAATGAGCAGTTCTTC
.	TRBV2	.	TRBJ1-1	CASRGTGNTEAFF	TGTGCCAGCAGGGGCACAGGGAACACTGAAGCTTTCTTT
.	TRBV30	few	TRBJ2-7	CAWSGGGTSYEQYF	TGTGCCTGGAGTGGCGGAGGCACCTCCTACGAGCAGTACTTC
TRBD2	TRBV6-2/TRBV6-3	.	TRBJ2-1	CASSPGGAYNEQFF	TGTGCCAGCAGTCCCGGGGGGGCCTACAATGAGCAGTTCTTC
.	TRBV18	.	TRBJ1-2	CASSRAGTSLGTNYGYTF	TGTGCCAGCTCTCGAGCCGGGACATCCCTGGGGACTAACTATGGCTACACCTTC
.	TRBV7-9	.	TRBJ1-1	CASSFPKNTEAFF	TGTGCCAGCAGCTTCCCAAAGAACACTGAAGCTTTCTTT
TRBD1	TRBV7-9	few	TRBJ1-5	CASSEGTGSGQPQHF	TGTGCCAGCAGCGAGGGGACAGGGTCGGGGCAGCCCCAGCATTTT
.	TRBV4-1	.	TRBJ1-2	CASSQNREAYGYTF	TGCGCCAGCAGCCAAAACAGGGAAGCCTATGGCTACACCTTC
.	TRBV18	.	TRBJ2-2	CASSPNLQNTGELFF	TGTGCCAGCTCACCAAATTTACAGAACACCGGGGAGCTGTTTTTT
.	TRBV5-1	once	TRBJ1-2	CASSLSSNYGYTF	TGCGCCAGCAGCTTGTCCAGTAACTATGGCTACACCTTC
TRBD2	TRBV24-1	.	TRBJ2-1	CATSVRRGGLNEQFF	TGTGCCACCAGTGTGAGGCGGGGGGGCCTAAATGAGCAGTTCTTC
TRBD1	TRBV5-1	.	TRBJ2-7	CASSLGDRGSYEQYF	TGCGCCAGCAGCTTGGGGGACAGGGGTTCCTACGAGCAGTACTTC
.	TRBV18	.	TRBJ2-5	CASSPLAVQETQYF	TGTGCCAGCTCACCACTAGCAGTACAAGAGACCCAGTACTTC
TRBD2	TRBV7-3	.	TRBJ2-7	CASSRTGGSYEQYF	TGTGCCAGCAGCCGAACGGGGGGCTCCTACGAGCAGTACTTC
.	TRBV19	.	TRBJ2-7	CASSIAEGTYEQYF	TGTGCCAGTAGTATAGCGGAGGGTACCTACGAGCAGTACTTC
.	TRBV2	.	TRBJ1-1	CASSELGTDRNTEAFF	TGTGCCAGCAGTGAATTGGGTACAGACCGGAACACTGAAGCTTTCTTT
TRBD2	TRBV24-1	.	TRBJ2-5	CATSDRAGAQTQYF	TGTGCCACCAGTGATCGCGCGGGAGCACAGACCCAGTACTTC
TRBD2	TRBV14	.	TRBJ2-5	CASSRTAGGRRETQYF	TGTGCCAGCAGCCGAACCGCGGGGGGGCGAAGAGAGACCCAGTACTTC
TRBD1	TRBV5-1	few	TRBJ2-3	CASSLGTGSGTDTQYF	TGCGCCAGCAGCTTGGGGACAGGGAGTGGCACAGATACGCAGTATTTT
TRBD2	TRBV27	.	TRBJ2-1	CASSPRTSGSSYNEQFF	TGTGCCAGCAGTCCGAGGACTAGCGGGAGCTCCTACAATGAGCAGTTCTTC
.	TRBV2	few	TRBJ1-6	CASSVQGWGSGSPLHF	TGTGCCAGCAGTGTACAGGGTTGGGGGAGCGGTTCACCCCTCCACTTT
TRBD1	TRBV10-3	.	TRBJ1-1	CAISEARGPLDTEAFF	TGTGCCATCAGTGAAGCCAGGGGGCCCTTGGACACTGAAGCTTTCTTT
.	TRBV19	.	TRBJ1-2	CASSIVGANYGYTF	TGTGCCAGTAGTATTGTAGGGGCTAACTATGGCTACACCTTC
.	TRBV27	.	TRBJ1-2	CASSLGTPANYGYTF	TGTGCCAGCAGTTTAGGTACCCCGGCTAACTATGGCTACACCTTC
.	TRBV24-1	.	TRBJ2-7	CATSPSRGMAYEQYF	TGTGCCACCTCCCCCTCGAGAGGGATGGCCTACGAGCAGTACTTC
.	TRBV5-1	.	TRBJ1-1	CASSLDLRRGDTEAFF	TGCGCCAGCAGCTTGGATCTTCGTAGGGGCGACACTGAAGCTTTCTTT
TRBD1	TRBV29-1	once	TRBJ2-5	CSVAGTGVRETQYF	TGCAGCGTTGCCGGGACAGGGGTAAGGGAGACCCAGTACTTC
TRBD1	TRBV5-1	.	TRBJ2-5	CASSFEGAGFETQYF	TGCGCCAGCAGCTTCGAGGGGGCAGGGTTTGAGACCCAGTACTTC
.	TRBV9	.	TRBJ1-2	CASSVLGGEENYGYTF	TGTGCCAGCAGCGTCCTCGGGGGAGAGGAGAACTATGGCTACACCTTC
.	TRBV28	once	TRBJ1-2	CATLPGTRFYGYTF	TGTGCCACCCTTCCCGGGACACGGTTCTATGGCTACACCTTC
TRBD1	TRBV28	.	TRBJ2-1	CASSAQGAGNEQFF	TGTGCCAGCAGTGCACAGGGGGCGGGCAATGAGCAGTTCTTC
.	TRBV4-3	few	TRBJ1-6	CASSQEGRGSPLHF	TGCGCCAGCAGCCAAGAGGGGCGAGGTTCACCCCTCCACTTT
.	TRBV7-9	few	TRBJ2-7	CASSPTGRHYEQYF	TGTGCCAGCAGCCCGACAGGGAGGCACTACGAGCAGTACTTC
.	TRBV30	.	TRBJ1-3	CARGEGPGGNTIYF	TGTGCTCGCGGGGAGGGCCCGGGGGGAAACACCATATATTTT
.	TRBV5-8	.	TRBJ2-7	CASSLERTAYEQYF	TGTGCCAGCAGCTTGGAAAGGACAGCCTACGAGCAGTACTTC
.	TRBV4-1	.	TRBJ1-2	CASSQVGDYGYTF	TGCGCCAGCAGCCAAGTCGGAGATTATGGCTACACCTTC
TRBD1	TRBV27	.	TRBJ2-7	CASSSGQPYEQYF	TGTGCCAGCAGCTCGGGACAGCCCTACGAGCAGTACTTC